This entry lists 10 T cell receptor beta chains sequenced from one sample in a study of T cell responses to AZD1222 COVID-19 vaccine. This table comes from immunoSEQ multiplex PCR, and its TCRdb copy is limited to in-frame clones, with some not included. Among over 150,000 clones listed, about 88% were seen once. Source: peripheral blood, taken on day 0 of AZD1222 vaccination. The source of these receptors is an adult in good health.

This clone was observed once. The chain is built from TRBV10-1 and TRBJ1-5; no clear D. The CDR3 sequence is 14 residues long. Germline V gives CDR1 WNHNN, CDR2 SYGVQD (reference sequence). Trimming left V 4 bases short and J 2 bases short, with 9 bases between. CDR3 coding DNA: TGCGCCAGCAGTGGGAATTTGGGCAATCAGCCCCAGCATTTT. It yields the protein CASSGNLGNQPQHF.

The gene calls are TRBV7-7 and TRBJ1-4; no clear D gene. In germline, CDR1 is SSHAT, CDR2 FNYEAQ (reference sequence). The V gene lost 5 bases and the J gene lost 4 bases, with 20 bases spanning the gap. The CDR3 loop spans 17 amino acids. This CDR3 reads CASSPPRPDGLNEKLFF. Written as DNA, the CDR3 is TGTGCCAGCAGCCCCCCTCGGCCGGACGGACTTAATGAAAAACTGTTTTTT.

This clone was seen a single time. The J gene is TRBJ2-6, the V gene TRBV3-1 (or the pseudogene TRBV3-2); the D is unclear. Between the trimmed V and J ends, which lost 0 bases and 0 bases, there was a span of 9 bases. CDR1 and CDR2 from the germline V gene are LGHDT and YNNKEL (reference sequence). This CDR3 is built from 17 residues. In DNA, the CDR3 is TGTGCCAGCAGCCAAGACGGCAGCCACTCTGGGGCCAACGTCCTGACTTTC. This translates into CASSQDGSHSGANVLTF.

V gene TRBV18 combines with J gene TRBJ1-1; 8 nucleotides agree with TRBD1. Germline V gene data show CDR1 as KGHSH and CDR2 as LQKENI. This CDR3 region has 15 residues. With 0 bases clipped from V and 8 bases from J, the junction kept 8 bases outside the gene matches. CDR3 nucleotide sequence: TGTGCCAGCTCACCACCAGTAACAGGGGGACCGGAAGCTTTCTTT. Translation: CASSPPVTGGPEAFF.

The genes are TRBV6-1 and TRBJ1-4; no clear D gene. The CDR3 loop spans 14 amino acids. Germline V lookup: CDR1 MNHNS, CDR2 SASEGT. Trimming pared 2 bases from V and 8 bases from J, leaving 12 bases between. DNA for the CDR3: TGTGCCAGCAGTGAAATAAGGGTAGGGGAAAAACTGTTTTTT. This encodes CASSEIRVGEKLFF.

This chain links TRBV10-2 with TRBJ1-3; D is uncertain. The CDR3 sequence is 13 residues long. Germline CDR1 WSHSY, CDR2 SAAADI. V lost 4 bases and J lost 8, with 12 bases in between. In nucleotides, the CDR3 is TGCGCCAGCAGTGCACCCGAGAGGGACACCATATATTTT. Amino acids: CASSAPERDTIYF.

This rearrangement joins TRBV27 to TRBJ2-7; D unclear. Germline CDR1 is MNHEY and CDR2 is SMNVEV (reference sequence). V lost 2 bases to trimming and J lost 6 bases, with 8 bases between them. This CDR3 is built from 12 residues. For the CDR3, the DNA is TGTGCCAGCAGTTTACGTGGGCGCGAGCAGTACTTC. This codes for CASSLRGREQYF.

The chain employs TRBV20-1 and TRBJ1-1, with D possibly being TRBD1 (6 bases). The germline V gene encodes CDR1 DFQATT and CDR2 SNEGSKA (reference sequence). The CDR3 contains 13 residues. V lost 3 bases, J lost 11 bases, and 19 bases lay in between. CDR3 in amino acids: CSASSGEPSSAFF. The DNA of the CDR3 is TGCAGTGCTAGTTCAGGGGAACCCTCTAGTGCTTTCTTT.

This chain connects TRBV12-3 or TRBV12-4 to TRBJ1-2; D is ambiguous. CDR3 length: 13 amino acids. Trimming pared 2 bases from V and 8 bases from J, leaving 12 bases between. The CDR3 protein is CASSLIEGNGYTF. In DNA, the CDR3 is TGTGCCAGCAGTTTAATTGAAGGGAACGGCTACACCTTC.

The gene calls are TRBV7-6 and TRBJ1-1; D remains unclear. CDR1 is SGHVS, CDR2 FNYEAQ, per germline. The CDR3 runs 11 residues. Trimming took 5 bases from V and 5 from J, leaving 6 bases between them. CDR3 region: CASSRITEAFF. The CDR3 coding sequence is TGTGCCAGCAGCCGCATTACTGAAGCTTTCTTT. The full variable domain, in which reference TRBV7-6 and TRBJ1-1 provide the parts outside the CDR3, is GAGVSQSPRYKVTKRGQDVALRCDPISGHVSLYWYRQALGQGPEFLTYFNYEAQQDKSGLPNDRFSAERPEGSISTLTIQRTEQRDSAMYRCASSRITEAFFGQGTRLTVV.